Each of the 2 T cell receptor beta chains below was sequenced from the same sample in a study of response to subunit inactivated influenza vaccine. TCRdb re-derived calls from the RT-PCR reads in MiXCR, one entry per CDR3 protein. The sample gives about 610,000 distinct CDR3 sequences, approximately 15% of which show up once; around 10% is in the top ten. The specimen comprised PBMCs from blood, sampled 11 to 12 days after vaccination. The receptors shown here come from a man in his forties or fifties who received an inactivated influenza vaccine.

Many counts were recorded for this clonotype. The genes are TRBV3-1 and TRBJ1-1; D is perhaps TRBD1 (6 bases). This CDR3 comprises 13 residues. The V gene's germline CDR1 is LGHDT and CDR2 YNNKEL (reference sequence). Trimming left V 4 bases short and J 7 bases short, with 13 bases between. Here the CDR3 DNA reads TGTGCCAGCAGCCCGGAAGCCAGGGGTGAAGCTTTCTTT. Translated, it gives CASSPEARGEAFF.

The sample holds a few counts of this clonotype. This chain links TRBV7-2 with TRBJ1-1; TRBD1 matches at 9 bases. The CDR3 consists of 16 residues. V shed 3 bases and J 3 bases; nucleotides not matched to a gene: 8. CDR1 is SGHTA, CDR2 FQGNSA, per germline. CDR3 amino acids: CASSFVTGGRDTEAFF. DNA for the CDR3: TGTGCCAGCAGCTTTGTGACAGGGGGTAGGGACACTGAAGCTTTCTTT.